This T cell receptor (beta chain) is from a study of shared clonotypes between healthy human individuals. Method: immunoSEQ multiplex PCR; TCRdb's copy keeps in-frame clones and lacks some. The sample holds some 1 million clones, more than 60% seen once. The TCR originated in a man aged 18-30 years in good health. Specimen: memory CD4+ T cells sorted from blood. Subset in this sample: CD45RA-negative fraction.

The CDR3 DNA is TGCAGCGTGCAGGGGGCCGGTGGCTACACCTTC. This codes for CSVQGAGGYTF. The V gene is TRBV29-1, the J gene TRBJ1-2; 8 positions match TRBD1. The V and J ends lost 6 bases and 7 bases, in that order; junction bases with no gene match: 4. Germline V gene data show CDR1 as SQVTM and CDR2 as ANQGSEA. This CDR3 is 11 amino acids long.